The rows below give T cell receptor beta chains drawn from one sample of a study of cytomegalovirus exposure and HLA in healthy donors. The protocol was immunoSEQ multiplex PCR, while the TCRdb copy is restricted to in-frame clones and leaves out a portion. Seen here are some 50,000 clones, around 74% observed once, and the top ten hold roughly 6.5%. The sample comprised PBMCs. The receptors derive from a man under 40 in good health and CMV-seronegative. The CDR3 runs from the conserved cysteine through the conserved F or W. The order of the fields is V gene, D gene, J gene, CDR3 protein. A D gene is named only where the DNA matches it firmly.

v_gene: TRBV4-1
d_gene: NA
j_gene: TRBJ2-3
CDR3aa: CASSQSLSTDTQYF

v_gene: TRBV7-9
d_gene: NA
j_gene: TRBJ1-1
CDR3aa: CASSLAGTKNTEAFF

v_gene: TRBV25-1
d_gene: TRBD2
j_gene: TRBJ2-7
CDR3aa: CASRTSGTTYEQYF

v_gene: TRBV25-1
d_gene: TRBD2
j_gene: TRBJ2-7
CDR3aa: CASSDSGRYPYEQYF

v_gene: TRBV5-4
d_gene: TRBD1
j_gene: TRBJ2-2
CDR3aa: CASTYRGGYTGELFF

v_gene: TRBV6-4
d_gene: NA
j_gene: TRBJ2-1
CDR3aa: CASSDSGRGYNEQFF

v_gene: TRBV19
d_gene: NA
j_gene: TRBJ1-4
CDR3aa: CASSATGGSNEKLFF

v_gene: TRBV25-1
d_gene: NA
j_gene: TRBJ2-5
CDR3aa: CASTGLPYQETQYF

v_gene: TRBV6-6
d_gene: NA
j_gene: TRBJ2-2
CDR3aa: CASSAQGLGELFF

v_gene: TRBV7-9
d_gene: NA
j_gene: TRBJ1-5
CDR3aa: CASSLEASNQPQHF

v_gene: TRBV2
d_gene: NA
j_gene: TRBJ1-1
CDR3aa: CASSLEMGNTEAFF

v_gene: TRBV25-1
d_gene: NA
j_gene: TRBJ2-3
CDR3aa: CASAEPLITDTQYF

v_gene: TRBV30
d_gene: TRBD1
j_gene: TRBJ1-2
CDR3aa: CAWRDRGGYTF

v_gene: TRBV5-1
d_gene: TRBD2
j_gene: TRBJ2-3
CDR3aa: CASSSSINGLVKVADTQYF

v_gene: TRBV7-8
d_gene: NA
j_gene: TRBJ1-5
CDR3aa: CASSFTGRDWPQHF

v_gene: TRBV27
d_gene: NA
j_gene: TRBJ2-1
CDR3aa: CASSLTAGSNEQFF

v_gene: TRBV30
d_gene: TRBD1
j_gene: TRBJ1-2
CDR3aa: CAWSFSSGTGYGYTF

v_gene: TRBV2
d_gene: NA
j_gene: TRBJ1-1
CDR3aa: CASRKDSQGLAFF

v_gene: TRBV6-5
d_gene: NA
j_gene: TRBJ2-1
CDR3aa: CASRNSVSSYNEQFF

v_gene: TRBV18
d_gene: NA
j_gene: TRBJ2-3
CDR3aa: CASSPPGGGADTQYF

v_gene: TRBV10-3
d_gene: NA
j_gene: TRBJ1-4
CDR3aa: CAIGGGATNEKLFF

v_gene: TRBV9
d_gene: TRBD2
j_gene: TRBJ2-1
CDR3aa: CASSVEWGAGGEQFF

v_gene: TRBV7-6
d_gene: TRBD2
j_gene: TRBJ2-1
CDR3aa: CASSLYSGRAFGEQFF

v_gene: TRBV25-1
d_gene: NA
j_gene: TRBJ1-3
CDR3aa: CASSDRVAGNTIYF

v_gene: TRBV29-1
d_gene: NA
j_gene: TRBJ2-7
CDR3aa: CSVEGSSEQYF

v_gene: TRBV7-2
d_gene: TRBD1
j_gene: TRBJ2-1
CDR3aa: CASSFGTASYNEQFF

v_gene: TRBV6-6
d_gene: NA
j_gene: TRBJ1-5
CDR3aa: CASSPLTGTNQPQHF

v_gene: TRBV7-6
d_gene: TRBD1
j_gene: TRBJ2-2
CDR3aa: CASSAVTGAGELFF

v_gene: TRBV7-9
d_gene: NA
j_gene: TRBJ2-7
CDR3aa: CASSLVGRLPYEQYF

v_gene: TRBV7-6
d_gene: TRBD1
j_gene: TRBJ2-2
CDR3aa: CASSKGQHSTGELFF

v_gene: TRBV5-1
d_gene: NA
j_gene: TRBJ1-2
CDR3aa: CASSFGANYGYTF

v_gene: TRBV5-1
d_gene: TRBD1
j_gene: TRBJ2-5
CDR3aa: CASRLLGQVRETQYF

v_gene: TRBV7-6
d_gene: NA
j_gene: TRBJ1-5
CDR3aa: CASSLAYNQPQHF

v_gene: TRBV30
d_gene: TRBD1
j_gene: TRBJ2-3
CDR3aa: CATLTGEGTDTQYF

v_gene: TRBV5-5
d_gene: NA
j_gene: TRBJ2-7
CDR3aa: CASSLRTQYEQYF

v_gene: TRBV10-1
d_gene: NA
j_gene: NA
CDR3aa: CASSDIAGVRYEQYF

v_gene: TRBV4-2
d_gene: NA
j_gene: TRBJ2-1
CDR3aa: CASSQDPPGNEQFF

v_gene: TRBV27
d_gene: TRBD1
j_gene: TRBJ2-7
CDR3aa: CASSLGTASSYEQYF

v_gene: TRBV25-1
d_gene: NA
j_gene: TRBJ2-6
CDR3aa: CASSSDRTGANVLTF

v_gene: TRBV5-6
d_gene: TRBD2
j_gene: TRBJ2-7
CDR3aa: CASSPPGGYEQYF

v_gene: TRBV5-1
d_gene: TRBD2
j_gene: TRBJ2-1
CDR3aa: CASSTGTSGRAIEQFF

v_gene: TRBV6-5
d_gene: TRBD1
j_gene: TRBJ1-1
CDR3aa: CASQYDRGYTEAFF

v_gene: TRBV4-1
d_gene: NA
j_gene: TRBJ2-5
CDR3aa: CASSPRRSPRWTQYF

v_gene: TRBV27
d_gene: TRBD2
j_gene: TRBJ2-7
CDR3aa: CASSPRGTGLAGGKFVEQYF

v_gene: TRBV15
d_gene: NA
j_gene: TRBJ2-1
CDR3aa: CATSTSYNEQFF

v_gene: TRBV7-9
d_gene: TRBD1
j_gene: TRBJ2-5
CDR3aa: CASSRDRGQETQYF

v_gene: TRBV5-4
d_gene: NA
j_gene: TRBJ2-1
CDR3aa: CASSVRSRDEQFF

v_gene: TRBV27
d_gene: TRBD1
j_gene: TRBJ2-5
CDR3aa: CASSFLPGNRGRETQYF

v_gene: TRBV5-4
d_gene: NA
j_gene: TRBJ2-1
CDR3aa: CASSPVALSYNEQFF

v_gene: TRBV6-1
d_gene: NA
j_gene: TRBJ1-2
CDR3aa: CASSERQDNYGYTF

v_gene: TRBV14
d_gene: TRBD2
j_gene: TRBJ2-5
CDR3aa: CASSQADGASGSLKTQYF

v_gene: TRBV5-1
d_gene: TRBD2
j_gene: TRBJ2-1
CDR3aa: CASSLEGRGRIGYNEQFF

v_gene: TRBV9
d_gene: TRBD2
j_gene: TRBJ2-1
CDR3aa: CASSAWGTSGDREQFF

v_gene: TRBV2
d_gene: NA
j_gene: TRBJ2-7
CDR3aa: CASSNQGAAPYEQYF

v_gene: TRBV29-1
d_gene: TRBD2
j_gene: TRBJ2-1
CDR3aa: CSVGGGLDYNEQFF

v_gene: TRBV4-1
d_gene: TRBD2
j_gene: TRBJ2-7
CDR3aa: CASSQDRLAGGLTWSYEQYF

v_gene: TRBV27
d_gene: NA
j_gene: TRBJ2-2
CDR3aa: CASSSVTGRGGELFF

v_gene: TRBV21-1
d_gene: NA
j_gene: TRBJ2-3
CDR3aa: CATQKRGTSTDTQYF